A single T cell receptor (beta chain) is shown here with its context. This sample is drawn from a study of shared T cell receptors in the human thymus. Assay: immunoSEQ multiplex PCR; the TCRdb copy retains only in-frame clones and omits some. The sample has about 660,000 clones, around 87% seen once. Another study also made use of these data, one on human thymus T cells. In that study: Related research described thymic repertoires that were highly overlapping among unrelated individuals.

Sequencing used thymocytes. The TCR sequence derives from a boy in the first two years of life with a congenital heart defect.

The CDR3: CASSESDKPNTGELFF. The CDR3 nucleotides read TGTGCCAGCAGTGAATCCGACAAACCGAACACCGGGGAGCTGTTTTTT. The chain combines TRBV6-1 with TRBJ2-2; D unclear. From germline, CDR1 is MNHNS and CDR2 SASEGT. CDR3 length: 16 residues. V lost 2 bases, J lost 0 bases, and 10 bases lay in between.